This T cell receptor (beta chain) came from a study of cytomegalovirus exposure and HLA in healthy donors. Notes on the study in general: DRB1 showed the most TCR associations and HLA-C the fewest in a later analysis, as rates varied by HLA locus.

In germline, CDR1 is SGHNT, CDR2 YYREEE (reference sequence). V was cut by 0 bases and J by 6 bases, with 19 bases left in between. This CDR3 is 16 amino acids long. Worth noting for this clone: The antigen is not known.

PCR was performed using 60 Vbeta and 13 Jbeta primers. Profiling relied on immunoSEQ multiplex PCR, and the TCRdb table lists in-frame clones only, not all of them. The sample lists 110,000 to 150,000 clones; 65% to 85% were seen once. This TCR derives from a young man in good health and CMV-seronegative. The sample comprised PBMCs. The chain combines TRBV5-4 with TRBJ2-7; TRBD1 is a possible D gene (5 bases). The CDR3 DNA is TGTGCCAGCAGCTTGGAGGGTCGCGGCAGGGCGAGCGAGCAGTACTTC. It translates to CASSLEGRGRASEQYF.